Listed below are T cell receptor beta chains from one sample, sequenced in a study of cytomegalovirus exposure and HLA in healthy donors. Profiling relied on immunoSEQ multiplex PCR, and the TCRdb table lists in-frame clones only, not all of them. The data contain 130,000 to 150,000 clones, 60% to 80% of them seen just once; the ten biggest clones take up around 7.1%. Sequencing was done on a sample of PBMCs. The origin of the receptors is a woman between 40 and 50 years old in good health and CMV-seropositive. Both conserved end residues are part of each CDR3. The D gene is left open where the match is weak. Some rows mark clone size as missing; the rest say once, few, many or name a class of expanded clone.

CDR3 protein,CDR3 DNA,clone size,V gene,D gene,J gene
CASSLWALNTEAFF,TGTGCCAGCAGCTTGTGGGCCCTGAACACTGAAGCTTTCTTT,few,TRBV5-4,.,TRBJ1-1
CASSSEVAVEKLFF,TGTGCCAGCAGTTCAGAGGTTGCGGTTGAAAAACTGTTTTTT,once,TRBV6-6,.,TRBJ1-4
CASTGTGYGYTF,TGTGCCAGCACCGGGACAGGCTATGGCTACACCTTC,.,TRBV2,TRBD1,TRBJ1-2
CASSEAGVTYNSPLHF,TGTGCCAGCAGTGAAGCAGGGGTCACCTATAATTCACCCCTCCACTTT,.,TRBV2,.,TRBJ1-6
CASSDRGKGQPQHF,TGTGCCAGCAGTGACCGGGGGAAAGGGCAGCCCCAGCATTTT,.,TRBV6-1,.,TRBJ1-5
CASSLQGEDTEAFF,TGCGCCAGCAGCTTACAGGGTGAGGATACTGAAGCTTTCTTT,.,TRBV5-1,.,TRBJ1-1
CAIQTVINTEAFF,TGTGCCATTCAGACAGTGATAAACACTGAAGCTTTCTTT,few,TRBV10-3,.,TRBJ1-1
CASTEGQGSFYEQYF,TGTGCCAGCACCGAGGGACAGGGAAGTTTCTACGAGCAGTACTTC,once,TRBV9,TRBD1,TRBJ2-7
CASSADSSYNSPLHF,TGTGCCAGCAGCGCGGACAGCTCCTATAATTCACCCCTCCACTTT,.,TRBV5-4,.,TRBJ1-6
CASSLVADNQPQHF,TGTGCCAGCAGTTTGGTGGCAGATAATCAGCCCCAGCATTTT,.,TRBV28,.,TRBJ1-5
CASSQEGQGNEQFF,TGCGCCAGCAGCCAAGAGGGACAGGGGAATGAGCAGTTCTTC,.,TRBV4-1,TRBD1,TRBJ2-1
CASSQDFTGGYYNEQFF,TGCGCCAGCAGCCAAGATTTCACGGGGGGGTACTACAATGAGCAGTTCTTC,once,TRBV4-1,TRBD2,TRBJ2-1
CASSRTYLDTEAFF,TGTGCCAGCAGTCGGACATACTTGGACACTGAAGCTTTCTTT,.,TRBV2,.,TRBJ1-1
CASSPGIFRQPQHF,TGTGCCAGCAGTCCCGGGATTTTTAGGCAGCCCCAGCATTTT,.,TRBV2,.,TRBJ1-5
CASSSQQRRDTIYF,TGTGCCAGTAGTAGTCAGCAGAGGCGCGACACCATATATTTT,.,TRBV19,.,TRBJ1-3
CASSLDLWRLAGPSSDEQYF,TGTGCCAGCAGCTTAGACCTCTGGAGGCTAGCGGGGCCCTCTTCCGACGAGCAGTACTTC,few,TRBV11-2,TRBD2,TRBJ2-7
CASSLDARQGAGANVLTF,TGTGCCAGCAGCTTAGATGCGAGACAGGGGGCTGGGGCCAACGTCCTGACTTTC,.,TRBV11-2,TRBD1,TRBJ2-6
CASSLSLTEERNTF,TGTGCCAGCAGCTTAAGTCTTACAGAAGAAAGGAACACCTTC,.,TRBV7-9,.,TRBJ1-2
CASSFEGSIYGYTF,TGTGCCAGCAGTTTTGAGGGCAGCATCTATGGCTACACCTTC,.,TRBV28,.,TRBJ1-2
CAWSKYGGGYTF,TGTGCCTGGTCTAAATACGGGGGTGGCTACACCTTC,.,TRBV30,.,TRBJ1-2
CSASSNTEAFF,TGCAGTGCTTCCTCGAACACTGAAGCTTTCTTT,.,TRBV20-1,.,TRBJ1-1
CASSEGRGSTEAFF,TGTGCCAGCAGTGAGGGCAGGGGGTCCACTGAAGCTTTCTTT,.,TRBV2,TRBD1,TRBJ1-1
CASSFLGGLNTEAFF,TGCGCCAGCAGCTTTTTGGGGGGACTGAACACTGAAGCTTTCTTT,.,TRBV5-1,.,TRBJ1-1
CASRGGANTGELFF,TGTGCCAGCAGAGGGGGGGCGAACACCGGGGAGCTGTTTTTT,few,TRBV2,.,TRBJ2-2
CASNRASGNTIYF,TGTGCCAGTAACAGGGCCTCCGGAAACACCATATATTTT,.,TRBV19,.,TRBJ1-3
CASSLDTINQPQHF,TGTGCCAGTAGTTTGGACACCATCAATCAGCCCCAGCATTTT,.,TRBV19,.,TRBJ1-5
CASSPNIRSGGDNEQFF,TGTGCCAGCAGCCCTAACATTAGGAGCGGGGGGGACAATGAGCAGTTCTTC,.,TRBV7-6,TRBD2,TRBJ2-1
CAISEGVSAFF,TGTGCCATCAGTGAAGGGGTGAGTGCTTTCTTT,few,TRBV10-3,.,TRBJ1-1
CASSEGVAGNYEQYF,TGTGCCAGCAGTGAGGGCGTAGCGGGGAATTACGAGCAGTACTTC,.,TRBV2,TRBD2,TRBJ2-7
CASSPDNKNTEAFF,TGCGCCAGCAGTCCCGACAACAAGAACACTGAAGCTTTCTTT,few,TRBV5-1,.,TRBJ1-1
CASSQPTGRNTIYF,TGCGCCAGCAGCCAACCGACAGGGCGAAACACCATATATTTT,.,TRBV4-1,TRBD1,TRBJ1-3
CASSYSGLGELFF,TGTGCCAGCAGTTACAGCGGGCTCGGGGAGCTGTTTTTT,few,TRBV6-6,.,TRBJ2-2
CASSTLTGLGYTF,TGTGCCAGCAGCACATTGACAGGGCTGGGCTACACCTTC,.,TRBV6-5,TRBD1,TRBJ1-2
CASSRGTDNEQFF,TGTGCCAGCAGCCGCGGGACAGACAATGAGCAGTTCTTC,few,TRBV7-6,.,TRBJ2-1
CASSLGGAWVEKLFF,TGTGCCAGCAGCTTGGGCGGGGCATGGGTTGAAAAACTGTTTTTT,few,TRBV5-6,.,TRBJ1-4
CASSTGTAYGYTF,TGTGCCAGCAGTACCGGGACAGCTTATGGCTACACCTTC,.,TRBV28,TRBD1,TRBJ1-2
CASSGQGEANGYTF,TGTGCCAGCAGCGGCCAGGGGGAGGCAAATGGCTACACCTTC,.,TRBV9,TRBD1,TRBJ1-2
CASIRAQGTQETQYF,TGCGCCAGCATTAGGGCCCAGGGAACCCAAGAGACCCAGTACTTC,.,TRBV10-2,.,TRBJ2-5
CASSESGNQPQHF,TGTGCCAGCTCCGAGTCCGGCAATCAGCCCCAGCATTTT,.,TRBV18,.,TRBJ1-5
CASSLGESSVEKLFF,TGTGCCAGCAGCTTGGGAGAGTCAAGCGTGGAAAAACTGTTTTTT,.,TRBV5-4,.,TRBJ1-4
CASSCRDRECEQYF,TGTGCCAGCAGCTGCAGGGACAGGGAATGCGAGCAGTACTTC,.,TRBV5-4,TRBD1,TRBJ2-7
CASSFYRGRTGELFF,TGTGCCAGCAGCTTCTACAGGGGGCGGACCGGGGAGCTGTTTTTT,.,TRBV11-2,TRBD1,TRBJ2-2
CASSLGDRGSNQPQHF,TGTGCCAGCAGCTTGGGAGACAGGGGGAGCAATCAGCCCCAGCATTTT,.,TRBV5-6,TRBD1,TRBJ1-5
CASSASTGIGYTF,TGTGCCAGCAGCGCCTCGACAGGGATCGGCTACACCTTC,.,TRBV9,TRBD1,TRBJ1-2
CASSGQLNTEAFF,TGTGCCAGTAGTGGTCAGTTGAACACTGAAGCTTTCTTT,.,TRBV19,.,TRBJ1-1
CASSPESGGGYNEQFF,TGTGCCAGCAGCCCCGAGAGCGGGGGGGGATACAATGAGCAGTTCTTC,few,TRBV9,TRBD2,TRBJ2-1
CASSQGWGQGLGQPQHF,TGCGCCAGCAGCCAAGGCTGGGGACAGGGGCTCGGTCAGCCCCAGCATTTT,.,TRBV4-1,TRBD1,TRBJ1-5
CASSQERGTGINQPQHF,TGTGCCAGCAGCCAAGAAAGGGGGACAGGGATCAATCAGCCCCAGCATTTT,.,TRBV14,TRBD1,TRBJ1-5